This T cell receptor beta chain was retrieved from a study of blood T cell repertoires in COVID-19. About the research overall: Samples of COVID-19 (acute and convalescent) were obtained from the United States, Italy and Spain. Sample material is recorded as cDNA or gDNA derived from T cells, B-cell-depleted T cells, or PBMCs.

Authors' processing steps: Cell counts per sample came from amplifying reference gene primers. TCRdb's copy holds only in-frame clones and misses some; the assay was immunoSEQ multiplex PCR. Clone size and the V and J calls come from that table; the DNA yielded D and trimming. The top ten hold about 6.9% of the sample, which has about 100,000 clones, about 90% seen once. This clone has only one observation. Germline-derived CDR1 and CDR2 are SGDLS and YYNGEE. The CDR3 runs to 17 residues. The V gene lost 2 bases and the J gene lost 0 bases, with 14 bases spanning the gap. The sequenced material came from peripheral blood. The receptor comes from a man under 40 in a cohort sampled during active COVID-19. The chain has TRBV9 and TRBJ2-2, with D possibly being TRBD2 (6 bases). CDR3 amino acids: CASSVGLAYANTGELFF. CDR3 sequence (DNA): TGTGCCAGCAGCGTGGGGCTAGCGTACGCGAACACCGGGGAGCTGTTTTTT.